This T cell receptor beta chain was identified during a study of blood T cell repertoires in COVID-19. The overall study: Spain, Italy and the United States supplied samples that represented acute and convalescent COVID-19. Sources were T cells, B-cell-depleted T cells, or PBMCs; the material itself was cDNA or gDNA.

Authors' methods: Estimated nucleated cell counts came from reference gene primer amplification. The table came from immunoSEQ multiplex PCR; TCRdb's copy has only in-frame clones and leaves some out. V, J and clone size are those of that table, while D and trimming were read from the DNA. The sample includes about 9,000 clones, roughly 84% seen only once; the top ten take around 9.6%. This CDR3 comprises 14 residues. Looked up from germline, CDR1 is MNHEY and CDR2 is SVGAGI. After removal of 11 bases from V and 11 bases from J, the junction contained 15 bases not matched to a gene. This clone was recorded a few times.

The clonotype comes from a human donor in a cohort sampled during active COVID-19. Source material: peripheral blood. The chain is built from TRBV6-5 and TRBJ1-4, with 9 positions matching TRBD1. CDR3 amino acids: CAVPGAGQGGKLFF. The CDR3 DNA is TGTGCCGTACCGGGGGCGGGACAGGGAGGTAAACTGTTTTTT.